This entry concerns a single T cell receptor beta chain. Its antigen is still unknown. This sample is part of a study of cytomegalovirus exposure and HLA in healthy donors. PCR amplification relied on 60 Vbeta primers (plus 13 Jbeta primers). Profiling relied on immunoSEQ multiplex PCR, and the TCRdb table lists in-frame clones only, not all of them. The sample lists about 110,000 clones; around 71% were seen once. Notes on the study in general: Cytomegalovirus status was reportedly diagnosed by the classifier with high sensitivity and specificity. Roughly uniform sequencing depth across donors was assumed, possibly incorrectly.

Healthy people donating bone marrow made up the donors. The germline gives CDR1 GTSNPN, CDR2 SVGIG (reference sequence). The CDR3 consists of 14 residues. With 1 base clipped from V and 5 bases from J, the junction kept 7 bases outside the gene matches. The V gene is TRBV30, the J gene TRBJ1-1, with 7 bases lining up with TRBD1. The material sequenced was PBMCs. The receptor was isolated from a boy between 10 and 17 years old in good health and CMV-seronegative. The CDR3 DNA sequence: TGTGCCTGGAGTGGCCGGACAGGAGGGACTGAAGCTTTCTTT. Protein: CAWSGRTGGTEAFF.